The 17 T cell receptor beta chains below all came from one sample that was sequenced in a study of shared clonotypes between healthy human individuals. The naive CD8 subset, CD45RO-negative cells positively selected for CCR7, excluded terminally differentiated effector memory CD45RA+ cells. Only in-frame clones appear in the TCRdb table, and some are missing; sequencing was by immunoSEQ multiplex PCR. The profile shows just over 2,000,000 clones, approximately 94% of them singletons. The material sequenced was naive CD8+ T cells sorted from blood. These receptors all come from a young man in good health.

This clone showed up just a few times. The gene calls are TRBV7-2 and TRBJ2-7; no definite D call. V lost 0 bases and J 2 bases, leaving 8 bases between the germline ends. This CDR3 is built from 14 residues. Germline assignment: CDR1 SGHTA and CDR2 FQGNSA. CDR3 sequence: CASSLADGPYEQYF. The DNA of the CDR3 is TGTGCCAGCAGCTTAGCGGACGGACCCTACGAGCAGTACTTC.

V is TRBV10-2 and J is TRBJ1-6, with D unclear. The CDR3 totals 12 residues. Germline V lookup: CDR1 WSHSY, CDR2 SAAADI. Between the trimmed V and J ends, which lost 3 bases and 10 bases, there was a span of 7 bases. The CDR3 is CASSDGESPLHF. CDR3 DNA sequence: TGCGCCAGCAGTGATGGAGAGTCACCCCTCCACTTT.

Of note for this clone: The identical CDR3 is also encoded by other nucleotide sequences in the sample. The chain is built from TRBV27 and TRBJ1-1; possibly TRBD1 for D (5 bases). The length of the CDR3 is 13 residues. Per the germline V gene, CDR1 is MNHEY and CDR2 is SMNVEV (reference sequence). The germline V and J ends were trimmed by 5 bases and 1 base, with 8 bases remaining between them. The CDR3 spells CASSPQGNTEAFF. The CDR3 region has the DNA TGTGCCAGCAGTCCTCAGGGGAACACTGAAGCTTTCTTT.

This clone was detected only a few times. V gene TRBV27 combines with J gene TRBJ2-2, with TRBD2 identical over 10 bases. V trimming: 3 bases; J trimming: 4 bases; junction bases outside the gene matches: 5. CDR1 and CDR2 from the germline V gene are MNHEY and SMNVEV (reference sequence). The CDR3 runs 16 residues. The CDR3 DNA follows: TGTGCCAGCAGTTTGGGAGCGGGAGGGTTCACCGGGGAGCTGTTTTTT. It translates to CASSLGAGGFTGELFF.

V and J are TRBV27 and TRBJ2-7; tentative D call: TRBD1 (6 bases). Germline V CDR1 and CDR2: MNHEY, SMNVEV (reference sequence). Trimming removed 5 bases from V and 0 bases from J, with 14 bases in between. The CDR3 is made up of 15 amino acids. CDR3 protein: CASSPEGVLSYEQYF. CDR3 DNA: TGTGCCAGCAGTCCCGAGGGGGTTCTCTCCTACGAGCAGTACTTC.

The rearrangement joins TRBV6-5 to TRBJ2-1; D unclear. Germline V gene data show CDR1 as MNHEY and CDR2 as SVGAGI. This CDR3 has 13 residues. Trimming took off 2 bases at V and 6 bases at J, with 8 bases between the two ends. CDR3 nucleotides: TGTGCCAGCAGTTACGGCGACGCCAATGAGCAGTTCTTC. Translating it yields CASSYGDANEQFF.

V usage is TRBV5-4 and J usage is TRBJ1-4; 7 bases fit TRBD1. CDR1 and CDR2 (germline): SGHNT, YYREEE (reference sequence). V was clipped by 0 bases and J by 6 bases; unmatched bases: 5. The CDR3 totals 15 residues. The CDR3 DNA follows: TGTGCCAGCAGCTTGGTCGGGACAGCAGATGAAAAACTGTTTTTT. Residues: CASSLVGTADEKLFF.

The rearrangement uses TRBV30 and TRBJ2-1, with D unresolved. The V end lost 1 base, the J end lost 10 bases, and 5 bases lay between the germline ends. Germline CDR1 reads GTSNPN; CDR2 reads SVGIG (reference sequence). This CDR3 comprises 10 residues. The CDR3 region is CAWSGREQFF. In DNA form, the CDR3 reads TGTGCCTGGAGTGGGCGAGAGCAGTTCTTC.

The chain recombines TRBV13 with TRBJ2-1, with a possible D match to TRBD2 (6 bases). The ends were cut back, 0 bases at V and 0 bases at J, with 12 bases in the middle. Germline CDR1 PRHDT, CDR2 FYEKMQ (reference sequence). This CDR3 region has 17 residues. DNA of the CDR3: TGTGCCAGCAGCTTAGGGCCGGGACTCTACTCCTACAATGAGCAGTTCTTC. This encodes CASSLGPGLYSYNEQFF.

This clone came up once. Other nucleotide sequences from this sample produce the same CDR3. The chain carries TRBV6-1 and TRBJ2-7, with D possibly being TRBD2 (5 bases). The CDR3 is 13 amino acids. The germline V and J ends were trimmed by 4 bases and 0 bases, with 7 bases remaining between them. Germline loops: CDR1 MNHNS, CDR2 SASEGT. The CDR3 here is CASSARDSYEQYF. As DNA, the CDR3 is TGTGCCAGCAGTGCACGGGACTCCTACGAGCAGTACTTC.

On this clone itself: The sample contains more than one DNA sequence encoding this CDR3. The V and J genes are TRBV6-5 and TRBJ1-5, with TRBD1 as a possible D gene (6 bases). The CDR3 has 14 amino acids. The germline V gene encodes CDR1 MNHEY and CDR2 SVGAGI. V was trimmed by 6 bases and J by 2 bases, leaving 11 bases between them. The CDR3 DNA follows: TGTGCCAGCAGCCCGACAGGAGGCAATCAGCCCCAGCATTTT. Its protein product is CASSPTGGNQPQHF.

The V gene is TRBV11-2, the J gene TRBJ1-4; maybe TRBD1 (5 bases). CDR1 and CDR2 (germline): SGHAT, FQNNGV. The CDR3 is 15 residues long. V gave up 6 bases and J gave up 2 bases, with 13 bases separating them. The CDR3 here is CASSPGFMTNEKLFF. The CDR3 bases are TGTGCCAGCAGTCCAGGGTTTATGACTAATGAAAAACTGTTTTTT.

The chain couples TRBV19 to TRBJ1-2; 8 bases agree with TRBD1. This CDR3 is built from 11 residues. Germline V gene lookup returns CDR1 LNHDA and CDR2 SQIVND (reference sequence). The V and J ends lost 10 bases and 4 bases, in that order; junction bases with no gene match: 2. The CDR3 loop reads CATGQGYGYTF. The CDR3 bases are TGTGCCACCGGACAGGGCTATGGCTACACCTTC.

Concerning this clone: Other DNA sequences in the same sample also yield this CDR3. The rearrangement links TRBV6-5 to TRBJ1-2, with D possibly being TRBD1 (5 bases). CDR1 MNHEY and CDR2 SVGAGI come from the germline V gene. V shed 0 bases and J shed 8 bases, with 13 bases lying between them. CDR3 length: 14 amino acids. CDR3 residues: CASSYSEGSGGYTF. The CDR3 bases are TGTGCCAGCAGTTACTCGGAGGGGTCAGGAGGCTACACCTTC.

V is TRBV10-1 and J is TRBJ2-2; 8 bases agree with TRBD1. The CDR3 loop spans 14 amino acids. The germline V gene has CDR1 WNHNN and CDR2 SYGVQD (reference sequence). V trimming: 0 bases; J trimming: 6 bases; junction bases outside the gene matches: 0. The CDR3 here is CASSESRGPGELFF. The CDR3 DNA is TGCGCCAGCAGTGAGTCCAGGGGGCCCGGGGAGCTGTTTTTT.

The chain employs TRBV7-9 and TRBJ1-2; D is unresolved. V was trimmed by 4 bases and J by 8 bases, leaving 11 bases between them. The V gene's germline CDR1 is SEHNR and CDR2 FQNEAQ (reference sequence). The length of the CDR3 is 12 residues. CDR3 nucleotides: TGTGCCAGCAGCTCAGGAAGCCTGGGCTACACCTTC. As protein: CASSSGSLGYTF.

This chain uses TRBV14 with TRBJ1-1, with TRBD1 matching over 7 bases. The CDR3 is made up of 16 amino acids. The ends lost 0 bases at V and 2 bases at J; junction bases unmatched: 6. Germline assignment: CDR1 SGHDN and CDR2 FVKESK. The CDR3 sequence is CASSQDWDSTNTEAFF. CDR3 sequence (DNA): TGTGCCAGCAGCCAAGACTGGGACAGTACTAACACTGAAGCTTTCTTT.